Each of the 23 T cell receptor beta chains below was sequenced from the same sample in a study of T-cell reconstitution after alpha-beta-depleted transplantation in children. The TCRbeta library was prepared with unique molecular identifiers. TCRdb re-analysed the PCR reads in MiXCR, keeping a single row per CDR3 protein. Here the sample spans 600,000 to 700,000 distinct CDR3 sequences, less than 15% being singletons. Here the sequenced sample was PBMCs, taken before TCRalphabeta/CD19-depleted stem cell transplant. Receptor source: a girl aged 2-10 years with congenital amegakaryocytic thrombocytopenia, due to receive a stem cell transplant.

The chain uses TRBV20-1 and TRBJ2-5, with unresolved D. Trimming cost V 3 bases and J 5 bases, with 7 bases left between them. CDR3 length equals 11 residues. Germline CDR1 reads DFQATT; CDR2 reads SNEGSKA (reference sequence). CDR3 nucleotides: TGCAGTGCTAGGACATCGGAGACCCAGTACTTC. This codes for CSARTSETQYF.

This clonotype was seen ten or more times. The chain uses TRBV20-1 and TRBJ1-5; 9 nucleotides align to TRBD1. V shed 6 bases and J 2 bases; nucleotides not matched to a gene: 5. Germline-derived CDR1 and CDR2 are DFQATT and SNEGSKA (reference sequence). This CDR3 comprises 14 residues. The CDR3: CSALQGAGNQPQHF. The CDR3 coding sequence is TGCAGTGCATTACAGGGGGCTGGCAATCAGCCCCAGCATTTT.

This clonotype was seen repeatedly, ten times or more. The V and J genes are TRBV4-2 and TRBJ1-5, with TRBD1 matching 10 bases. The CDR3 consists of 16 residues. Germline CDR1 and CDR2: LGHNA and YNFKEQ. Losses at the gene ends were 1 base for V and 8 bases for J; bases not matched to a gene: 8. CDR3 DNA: TGTGCCAGCAGCCAAGCAATAGGGACAGGGGATGAGCCCCAGCATTTT. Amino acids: CASSQAIGTGDEPQHF.

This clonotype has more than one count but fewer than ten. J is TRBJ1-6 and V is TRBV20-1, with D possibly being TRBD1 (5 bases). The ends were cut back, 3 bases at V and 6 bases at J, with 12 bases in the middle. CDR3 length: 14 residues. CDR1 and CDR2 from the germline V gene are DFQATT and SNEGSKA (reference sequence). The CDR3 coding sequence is TGCAGTGCTAGGGAGACAGTTTCTAATTCACCCCTCCACTTT. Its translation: CSARETVSNSPLHF.

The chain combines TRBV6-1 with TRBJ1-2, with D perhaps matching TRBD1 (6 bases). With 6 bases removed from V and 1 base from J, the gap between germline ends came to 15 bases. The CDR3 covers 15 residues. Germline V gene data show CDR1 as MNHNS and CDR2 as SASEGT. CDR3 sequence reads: CASRQRQVDNYGYTF. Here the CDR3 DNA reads TGTGCCAGCAGACAAAGACAGGTGGATAACTATGGCTACACCTTC.

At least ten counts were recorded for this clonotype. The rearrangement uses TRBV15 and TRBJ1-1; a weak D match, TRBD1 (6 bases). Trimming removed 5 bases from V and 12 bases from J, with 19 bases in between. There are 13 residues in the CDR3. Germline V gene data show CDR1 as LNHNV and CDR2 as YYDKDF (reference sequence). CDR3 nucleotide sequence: TGTGCCACCAGCCGAATAGGGGGAGGGGATTCTTTCTTT. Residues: CATSRIGGGDSFF.

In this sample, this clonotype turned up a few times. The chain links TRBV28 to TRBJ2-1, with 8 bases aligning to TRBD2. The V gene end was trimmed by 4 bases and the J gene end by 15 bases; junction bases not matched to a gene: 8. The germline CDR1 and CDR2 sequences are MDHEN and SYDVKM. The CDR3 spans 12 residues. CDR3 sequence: CASSSRGTSAFF. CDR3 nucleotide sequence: TGTGCCAGCAGTTCCCGCGGGACTAGTGCGTTCTTC.

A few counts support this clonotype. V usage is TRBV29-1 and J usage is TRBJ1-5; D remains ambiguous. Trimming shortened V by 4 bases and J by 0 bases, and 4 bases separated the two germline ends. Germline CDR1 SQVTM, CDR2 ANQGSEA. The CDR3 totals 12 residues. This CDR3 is CSVGSSNQPQHF. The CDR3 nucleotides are TGCAGCGTTGGGAGTAGCAATCAGCCCCAGCATTTT.

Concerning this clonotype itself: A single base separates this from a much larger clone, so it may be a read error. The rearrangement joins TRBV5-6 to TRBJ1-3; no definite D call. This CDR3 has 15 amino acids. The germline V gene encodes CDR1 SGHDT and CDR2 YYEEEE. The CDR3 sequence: CASSYQGSFGNTTYF. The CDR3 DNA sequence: TGTGCCAGCAGCTACCAAGGGTCTTTTGGAAACACCACATATTTT.

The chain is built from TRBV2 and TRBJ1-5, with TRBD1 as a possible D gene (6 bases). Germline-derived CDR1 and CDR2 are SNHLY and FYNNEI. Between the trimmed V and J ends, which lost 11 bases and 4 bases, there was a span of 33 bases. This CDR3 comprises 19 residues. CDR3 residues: CAFCPPGWAKQGTNQPQHF. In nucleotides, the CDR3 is TGTGCCTTCTGCCCACCTGGGTGGGCTAAACAGGGAACGAATCAGCCCCAGCATTTT.

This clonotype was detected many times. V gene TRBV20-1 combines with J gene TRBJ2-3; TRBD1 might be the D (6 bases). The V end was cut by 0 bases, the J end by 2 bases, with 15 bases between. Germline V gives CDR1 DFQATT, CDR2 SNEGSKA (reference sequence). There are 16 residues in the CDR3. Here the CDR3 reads CSARDFSRGNTDTQYF. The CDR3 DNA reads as TGCAGTGCTAGAGATTTTTCCAGGGGCAACACAGATACGCAGTATTTT.

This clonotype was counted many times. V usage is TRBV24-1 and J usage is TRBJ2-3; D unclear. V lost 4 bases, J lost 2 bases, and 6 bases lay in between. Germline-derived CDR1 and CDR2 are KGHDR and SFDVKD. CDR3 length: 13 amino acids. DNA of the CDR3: TGTGCCACCAGTGACGCGAACACAGATACGCAGTATTTT. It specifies CATSDANTDTQYF.

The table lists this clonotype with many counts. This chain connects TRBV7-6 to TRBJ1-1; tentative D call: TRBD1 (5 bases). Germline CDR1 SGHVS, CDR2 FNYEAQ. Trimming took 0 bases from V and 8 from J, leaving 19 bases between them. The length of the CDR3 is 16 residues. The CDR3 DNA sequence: TGTGCCAGCAGCTTAGCGGCTAACACAGGTCTCGAGGAAGCTTTCTTT. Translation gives CASSLAANTGLEEAFF.

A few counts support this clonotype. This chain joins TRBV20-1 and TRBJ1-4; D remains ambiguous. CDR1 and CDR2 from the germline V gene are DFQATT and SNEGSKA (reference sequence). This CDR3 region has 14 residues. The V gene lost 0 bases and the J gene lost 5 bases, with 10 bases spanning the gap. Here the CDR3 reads CSARDNPRNEKLFF. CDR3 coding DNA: TGCAGTGCTAGAGATAACCCACGGAATGAAAAACTGTTTTTT.

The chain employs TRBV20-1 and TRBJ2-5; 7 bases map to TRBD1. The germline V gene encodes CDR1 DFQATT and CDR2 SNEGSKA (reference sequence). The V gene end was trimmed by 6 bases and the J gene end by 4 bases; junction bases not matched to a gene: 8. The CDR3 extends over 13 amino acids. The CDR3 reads CSALGPGGETQYF. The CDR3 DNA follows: TGCAGTGCCCTTGGGCCAGGGGGAGAGACCCAGTACTTC.

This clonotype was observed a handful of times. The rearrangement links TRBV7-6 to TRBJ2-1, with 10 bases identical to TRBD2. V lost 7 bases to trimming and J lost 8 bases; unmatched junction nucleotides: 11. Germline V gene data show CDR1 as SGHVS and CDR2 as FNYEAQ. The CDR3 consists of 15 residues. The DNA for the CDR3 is TGTGCCAGCACCCCGGATAGCGGGAGGATCCATGAGCAGTTCTTC. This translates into CASTPDSGRIHEQFF.

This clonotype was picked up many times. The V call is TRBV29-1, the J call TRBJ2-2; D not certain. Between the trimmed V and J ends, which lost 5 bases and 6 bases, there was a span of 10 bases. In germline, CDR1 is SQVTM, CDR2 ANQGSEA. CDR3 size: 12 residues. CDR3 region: CSVSLGSGELFF. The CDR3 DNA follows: TGCAGCGTTAGTTTGGGGTCCGGGGAGCTGTTTTTT.

The DNA of the CDR3 is TGTGCCAGCAGCTTAAGACAGGGGGCACCACGAAGCACCGGGGAGCTGTTTTTT. Encoded protein: CASSLRQGAPRSTGELFF. V usage is TRBV7-8 and J usage is TRBJ2-2; TRBD1 matches 10 bases. The CDR3 is 18 residues long. J was trimmed by 4 bases and V by 2 bases; bases with no gene match: 10. Germline lookup yields CDR1 SGHVS and CDR2 FQNEAQ.

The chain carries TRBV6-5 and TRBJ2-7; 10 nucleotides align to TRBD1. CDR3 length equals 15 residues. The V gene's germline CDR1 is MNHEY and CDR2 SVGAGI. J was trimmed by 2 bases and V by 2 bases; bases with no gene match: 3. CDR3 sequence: CASSYATGGPYEQYF. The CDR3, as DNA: TGTGCCAGCAGTTACGCGACAGGGGGCCCCTACGAGCAGTACTTC.

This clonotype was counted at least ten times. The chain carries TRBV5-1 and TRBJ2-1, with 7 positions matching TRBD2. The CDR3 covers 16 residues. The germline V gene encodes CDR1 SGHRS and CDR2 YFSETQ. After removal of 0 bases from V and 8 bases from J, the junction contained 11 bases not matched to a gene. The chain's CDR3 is CASSLVSSGLADEQFF. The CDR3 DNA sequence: TGCGCCAGCAGCTTGGTTTCTAGCGGCCTGGCAGATGAGCAGTTCTTC.

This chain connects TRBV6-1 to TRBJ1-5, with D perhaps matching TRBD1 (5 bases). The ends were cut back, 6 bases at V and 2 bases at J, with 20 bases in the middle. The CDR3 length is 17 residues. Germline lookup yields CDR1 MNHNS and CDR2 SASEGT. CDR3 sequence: CASRPNRGIGGNQPQHF. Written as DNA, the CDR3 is TGTGCCAGCAGACCCAACCGGGGCATAGGTGGCAATCAGCCCCAGCATTTT.

The CDR3 DNA follows: TGTGCCAGCAGCCAAGATCACAGGGATTTAGCCAAAAACATTCAGTACTTC. This translates into CASSQDHRDLAKNIQYF. The chain combines TRBV3-1 with TRBJ2-4; tentative D call: TRBD1 (6 bases). V was pared by 0 bases and J by 0 bases, with 12 bases between. The germline V gene has CDR1 LGHDT and CDR2 YNNKEL (reference sequence). This CDR3 has 17 amino acids.

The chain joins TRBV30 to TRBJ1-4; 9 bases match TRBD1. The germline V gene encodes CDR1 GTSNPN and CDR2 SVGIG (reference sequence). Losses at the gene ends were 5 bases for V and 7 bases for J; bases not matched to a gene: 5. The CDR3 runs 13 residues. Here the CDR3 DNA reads TGTGCCTGGGATCCGGACAGGGGTGAAAAACTGTTTTTT. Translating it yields CAWDPDRGEKLFF.